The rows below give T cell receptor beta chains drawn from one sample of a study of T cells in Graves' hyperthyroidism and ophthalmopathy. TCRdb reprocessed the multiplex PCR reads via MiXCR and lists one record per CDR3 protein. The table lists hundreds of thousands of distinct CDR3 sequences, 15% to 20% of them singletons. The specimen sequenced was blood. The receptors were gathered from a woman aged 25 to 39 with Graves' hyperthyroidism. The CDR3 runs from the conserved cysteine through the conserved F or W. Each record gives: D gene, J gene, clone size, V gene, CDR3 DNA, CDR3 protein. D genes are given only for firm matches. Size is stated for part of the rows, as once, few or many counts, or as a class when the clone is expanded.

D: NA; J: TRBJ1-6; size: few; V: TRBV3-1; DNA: TGTGCCAGCAGCCAATCTTTCAATTCACCCCTCCACTTT; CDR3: CASSQSFNSPLHF
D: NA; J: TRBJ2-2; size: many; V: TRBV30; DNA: TGTGCCTGGAGTACCGGGACGAACACCGGGGAGCTGTTTTTT; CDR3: CAWSTGTNTGELFF
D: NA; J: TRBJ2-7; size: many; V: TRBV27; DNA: TGTGCCAGCAGTCAATGGGACATCGCATACGAGCAGTACTTC; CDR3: CASSQWDIAYEQYF
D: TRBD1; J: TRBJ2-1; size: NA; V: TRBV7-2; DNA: TGTGCCAGCAGCACTGGGACAGGGGACAATGAGCAGTTCTTC; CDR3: CASSTGTGDNEQFF
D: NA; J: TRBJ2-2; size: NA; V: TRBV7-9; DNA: TGTGCCAGCAGCTTGTTCGCGAACACCGGGAAGCTGTTTTTT; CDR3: CASSLFANTGKLFF
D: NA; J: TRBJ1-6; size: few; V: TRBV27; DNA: TGTGCCAGCAGTGTGGGCAGGGACAATTCACCCCTCCACTTT; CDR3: CASSVGRDNSPLHF
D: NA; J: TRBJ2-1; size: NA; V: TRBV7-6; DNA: TGTGCCAGCAGCCGGAATCGAAACGGTGAGCAGTTCTTC; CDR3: CASSRNRNGEQFF
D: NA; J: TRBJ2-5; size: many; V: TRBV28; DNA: TGTGCCAGCAAGCCCCGGGGGTGGGAGACCCAGTACTTC; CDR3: CASKPRGWETQYF
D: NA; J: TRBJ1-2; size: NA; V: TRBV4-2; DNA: TGTGCCAGCAGCCAAAATTCCCGAGGGGCTAACTATGGCTACACCTTC; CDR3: CASSQNSRGANYGYTF
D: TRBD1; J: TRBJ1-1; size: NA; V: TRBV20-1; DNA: TGCAGTGCCGCCGGGACAGGGATCGGTGAAGCTTTCTTT; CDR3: CSAAGTGIGEAFF
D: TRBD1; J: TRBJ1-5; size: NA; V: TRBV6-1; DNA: TGTGCCAGCAGTCCCCGGACAGGGCGCAATCAGCCCCAGCATTTT; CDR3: CASSPRTGRNQPQHF
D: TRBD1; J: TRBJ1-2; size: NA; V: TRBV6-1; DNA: TGTGCCAGCAGCTCAGGGGGTTACTATGGCTACACCTTC; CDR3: CASSSGGYYGYTF
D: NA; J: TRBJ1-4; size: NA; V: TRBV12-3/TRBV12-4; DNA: TGTGCCAGCAGTGCCCCGGGTGCGGGGGTTGAAAAACTGTTTTTT; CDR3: CASSAPGAGVEKLFF
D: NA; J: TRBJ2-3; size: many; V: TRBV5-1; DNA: TGCGCCAGCAGCCTTGAGGGGAATACGCAGTATTTT; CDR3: CASSLEGNTQYF
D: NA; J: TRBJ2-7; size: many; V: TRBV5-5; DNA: TGTGCCAGCAGCTTGGACGGGTGGCGGGAAAACTCCTACGAGCAGTACTTC; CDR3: CASSLDGWRENSYEQYF
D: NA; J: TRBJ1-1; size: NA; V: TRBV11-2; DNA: TGTGCCAGCAGCTCTACCAGGGGAGGTGGCACTGAAGCTTTCTTT; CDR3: CASSSTRGGGTEAFF
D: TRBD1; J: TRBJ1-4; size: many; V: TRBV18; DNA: TGTGCCAGCTCACCCCCCGTCGGGCAGGGGGGTGAAAAACTGTTTTTT; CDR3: CASSPPVGQGGEKLFF
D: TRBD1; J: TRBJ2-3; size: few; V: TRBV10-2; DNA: TGCGCCAGCAGTGCACGACAGGGAGAACTCACAGATACGCAGTATTTT; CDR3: CASSARQGELTDTQYF
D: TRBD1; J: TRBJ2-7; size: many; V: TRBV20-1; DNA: TGCAGTGCCCAATGGACAGGGGAATCCTACGAGCAGTACTTC; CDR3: CSAQWTGESYEQYF
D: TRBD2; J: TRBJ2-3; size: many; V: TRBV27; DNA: TGTGCCAGCAGTTTTGGGCTAGCGGGAGTCGTTGGAGATACGCAGTATTTT; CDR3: CASSFGLAGVVGDTQYF
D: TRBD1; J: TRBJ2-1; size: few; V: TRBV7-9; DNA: TGTGCCAGCAGCTCCCCGGGACAGAAAAATGAGCAGTTCTTC; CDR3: CASSSPGQKNEQFF
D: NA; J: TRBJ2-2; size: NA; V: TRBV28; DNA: TGTGCCAGCAGCTCTCGGAGGAGTCAGGCCGGGGAGCTGTTTTTT; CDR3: CASSSRRSQAGELFF
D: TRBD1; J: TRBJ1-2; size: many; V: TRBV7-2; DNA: TGTGCCAGCATCAAAAGGGGGCCTAACTATGGCTACACCTTC; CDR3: CASIKRGPNYGYTF